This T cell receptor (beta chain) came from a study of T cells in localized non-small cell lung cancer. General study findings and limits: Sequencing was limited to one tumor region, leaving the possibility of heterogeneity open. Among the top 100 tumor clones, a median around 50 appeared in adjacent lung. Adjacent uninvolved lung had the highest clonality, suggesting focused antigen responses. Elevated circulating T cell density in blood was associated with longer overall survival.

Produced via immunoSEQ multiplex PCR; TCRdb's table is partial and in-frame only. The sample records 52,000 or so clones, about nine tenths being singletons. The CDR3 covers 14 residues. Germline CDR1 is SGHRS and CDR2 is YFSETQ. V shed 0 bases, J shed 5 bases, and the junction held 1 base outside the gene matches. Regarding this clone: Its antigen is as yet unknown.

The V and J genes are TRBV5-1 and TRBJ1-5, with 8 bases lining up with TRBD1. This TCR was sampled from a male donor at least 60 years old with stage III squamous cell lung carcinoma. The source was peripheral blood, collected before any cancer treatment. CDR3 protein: CASSLGTGHQPQHF. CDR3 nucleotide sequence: TGCGCCAGCAGCTTGGGGACAGGGCATCAGCCCCAGCATTTT.